This record concerns one TCR beta chain sequence. The CDR3 sequence is 14 residues long. The V end lost 3 bases, the J end lost 4 bases, and 12 bases lay between the germline ends. Germline CDR1 reads LNHDA; CDR2 reads SQIVND (reference sequence). The record originates from a study of blood T cell repertoires in COVID-19. Study details: From the United States, Italy and Spain came samples of acute and convalescent COVID-19. In each case, the material was cDNA or gDNA derived from T cells, B-cell-depleted T cells, or PBMCs.

In the authors' workflow: Amplifying reference gene primers gave estimates of nucleated cell counts. The data were produced by immunoSEQ multiplex PCR, yet TCRdb's version contains in-frame clones alone and is incomplete. The DNA was the basis for D and trimming; V, J and clone size are from that table. Of 150,000 or so clones in the sample, around 85% were seen once. This chain connects TRBV19 to TRBJ2-5; D is ambiguous. The TCR was taken from an older woman with acute or convalescent COVID-19. Sequenced material: peripheral blood. The CDR3 protein is CASSIGPRAETQYF. The CDR3 nucleotides read TGTGCCAGTAGTATCGGTCCTAGAGCAGAGACCCAGTACTTC.